This note documents a single TCR beta chain sequence. TCRdb's table, derived via immunoSEQ multiplex PCR, lists solely in-frame clones and lacks some. The repertoire consists of about 490,000 clones, with 70% to 80% occurring once and the leading ten covering roughly 13%. This sample was taken from a study of shared clonotypes between healthy human individuals. The germline gives CDR1 SGHNT, CDR2 YENEEA. The CDR3 totals 16 residues. The V and J ends lost 5 bases and 5 bases, in that order; junction bases with no gene match: 8. Sequencing used PBMCs. This sequence originates from a middle-aged woman in good health. Some clones in this sample may be carry-over from other donors' samples. The chain recombines TRBV11-3 with TRBJ2-1; 11 bases are shared with TRBD2. The CDR3 sequence is CASSSSGRAFNNEQFF. The CDR3 DNA reads TGTGCCAGCAGCAGTAGCGGGAGGGCCTTTAACAATGAGCAGTTCTTC.